This passage covers 7 T cell receptor beta chains from one sample sequenced in a study of blood T cell repertoires in COVID-19. The data were produced by immunoSEQ multiplex PCR, yet TCRdb's version contains in-frame clones alone and is incomplete. The table shows roughly 250,000 clones, with approximately 87% occurring only once. The sample comprised peripheral blood. The receptor set was obtained from a woman in her twenties or thirties with COVID-19, enrolled during active disease.

The chain carries TRBV11-2 and TRBJ1-3; D may be TRBD1 (6 bases). The CDR3 sequence is 12 residues long. V was pared by 7 bases and J by 3 bases, with 7 bases between. CDR1 and CDR2 from the germline V gene are SGHAT and FQNNGV. Written as DNA, the CDR3 is TGTGCCAGCACGACAGGTGGAAACACCATATATTTT. Translation: CASTTGGNTIYF.

The chain uses TRBV7-2 and TRBJ1-5; 7 nucleotides match TRBD1. The CDR3 has 12 residues. The ends lost 6 bases at V and 10 bases at J; junction bases unmatched: 6. The germline gives CDR1 SGHTA, CDR2 FQGNSA. CDR3 nucleotide sequence: TGTGCCAGCAGATTAACAGGGGCACCCCAGCATTTT. Translation gives CASRLTGAPQHF.

This chain connects TRBV18 to TRBJ1-3; TRBD1 matches at 9 bases. Germline CDR1 KGHSH, CDR2 LQKENI. This CDR3 comprises 13 residues. V shed 3 bases and J 9 bases; nucleotides not matched to a gene: 3. CDR3 amino acids: CASSPDRGVTIYF. The CDR3 DNA reads TGTGCCAGCTCACCTGACAGGGGGGTCACCATATATTTT. The full variable domain, with the rest looked up from reference TRBV18 and TRBJ1-3, is NAGVMQNPRHLVRRRGQEARLRCSPMKGHSHVYWYRQLPEEGLKFMVYLQKENIIDESGMPKERFSAEFPKEGPSILRIQQVVRGDSAAYFCASSPDRGVTIYFGEGSWLTVV.

The V and J genes are TRBV5-1 and TRBJ2-2, with D uncertain. The CDR3 covers 15 residues. Germline V gene data show CDR1 as SGHRS and CDR2 as YFSETQ. V was pared by 2 bases and J by 0 bases, with 8 bases between. The DNA for the CDR3 is TGCGCCAGCAGCTTATCACATTCGAACACCGGGGAGCTGTTTTTT. Its protein is CASSLSHSNTGELFF.

The gene calls are TRBV29-1 and TRBJ2-6; TRBD1 might be the D (5 bases). Trimming took off 4 bases at V and 4 bases at J, with 8 bases between the two ends. The CDR3 sequence is 13 residues long. Germline CDR1 and CDR2: SQVTM and ANQGSEA. The CDR3 loop is CSVAQGGANVLTF. Here the CDR3 DNA reads TGCAGCGTTGCCCAGGGAGGGGCCAACGTCCTGACTTTC.

CDR3 sequence: CASSHSSTLGERKLFF. The DNA of the CDR3 is TGCGCCAGCAGCCATAGCTCGACATTAGGGGAACGAAAACTGTTTTTT. J is TRBJ1-4 and V is TRBV4-1; D possibly corresponds to TRBD1 (5 bases). The V gene lost 3 bases and the J gene lost 10 bases, with 21 bases spanning the gap. This CDR3 region has 16 residues. Germline V gives CDR1 MGHRA, CDR2 YSYEKL.

This clone is labeled as medium-sized. V is TRBV5-1 and J is TRBJ2-7; tentatively, D is TRBD1 (5 bases). The CDR3 has 14 residues. The V gene lost 1 base and the J gene lost 3 bases, with 11 bases spanning the gap. Germline CDR1 and CDR2: SGHRS and YFSETQ. The CDR3 loop is CASSLYQGGYEQYF. The CDR3 nucleotides read TGCGCCAGCAGCTTGTATCAGGGCGGCTACGAGCAGTACTTC. The variable domain in full, completed from reference TRBV5-1 and TRBJ2-7, reads KAGVTQTPRYLIKTRGQQVTLSCSPISGHRSVSWYQQTPGQGLQFLFEYFSETQRNKGNFPGRFSGRQFSNSRSEMNVSTLELGDSALYLCASSLYQGGYEQYFGPGTRLTVT.